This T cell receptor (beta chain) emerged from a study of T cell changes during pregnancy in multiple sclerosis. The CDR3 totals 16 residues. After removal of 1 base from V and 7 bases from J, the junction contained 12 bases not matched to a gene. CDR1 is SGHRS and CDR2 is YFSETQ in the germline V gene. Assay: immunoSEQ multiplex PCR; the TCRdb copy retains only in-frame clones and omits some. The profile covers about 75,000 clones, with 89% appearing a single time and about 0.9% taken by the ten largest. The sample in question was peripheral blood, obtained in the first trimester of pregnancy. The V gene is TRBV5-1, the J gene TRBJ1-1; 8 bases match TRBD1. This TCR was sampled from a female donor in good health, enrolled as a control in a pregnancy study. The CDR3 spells CASSLLTGARISEAFF. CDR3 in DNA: TGCGCCAGCAGCTTGCTGACAGGGGCCCGGATAAGTGAAGCTTTCTTT.